These T cell receptor beta chains were read from a single sample in a study of T cells in Graves' hyperthyroidism and ophthalmopathy. MiXCR was run by TCRdb on the multiplex PCR reads, yielding one entry per CDR3 protein. Of a few hundred thousand distinct CDR3 sequences listed, around 42% are singletons. Sample: peripheral blood or thyroid tissue (not recorded which). Receptors originate from a woman aged 18-35 years with Graves' hyperthyroidism. Each CDR3 is given with its conserved first and last residue. The D gene is left open where the match is weak. Only some rows state a clone size, as once, few, many or a class for expanded clones.

TRBV29-1	.	.	TRBJ1-2	TGCAGCTTAGCGAGGGACTATGGCTACACCTTC	CSLARDYGYTF
TRBV13	once	TRBD1	TRBJ1-1	TGTGCCAGCAGTGAGCACAGGGGGATAGAAGCTTTCTTT	CASSEHRGIEAFF
TRBV7-8	few	.	TRBJ1-1	TGTGCCAGCAGCTTATCTGGGGGCGCGGTCACTGAAGCTTTCTTT	CASSLSGGAVTEAFF
TRBV6-6	.	TRBD1	TRBJ1-2	TGTGCCAGCAGTGAAAACAGGGGGGACGGCTACACCTTC	CASSENRGDGYTF
TRBV6-1	.	.	TRBJ2-7	TGTGCCAGCAGTACAGCAAGGGGGTGGGTGTCCTACGAGCAGTACTTC	CASSTARGWVSYEQYF
TRBV19	.	TRBD1	TRBJ1-1	TGTGCCAGTAGTATAGGGGACAGGGACACTGAAGCTTTCTTT	CASSIGDRDTEAFF
TRBV7-9	few	.	TRBJ1-5	TGTGCCAGCAGCCTAACAGCCCAAGATCAGCCCCAGCATTTT	CASSLTAQDQPQHF
TRBV7-2	.	.	TRBJ1-4	TGTGCCAGCAGCAACTCCGGGCTAACTAATGAAAAACTGTTTTTT	CASSNSGLTNEKLFF
TRBV20-1	few	TRBD1	TRBJ2-5	TGCAGTGCTGAGCCAGGGGGCTGGGAGACCCAGTACTTC	CSAEPGGWETQYF
TRBV2	few	.	TRBJ1-4	TGTGCCAGCAGTGATTATCGGCGGGGCACTAATGAAAAACTGTTTTTT	CASSDYRRGTNEKLFF
TRBV2	few	.	TRBJ1-1	TGTGCCAGCAGTAGTCCCGGTACAGGGAACACTGAAGCTTTCTTT	CASSSPGTGNTEAFF
TRBV7-3	many	.	TRBJ1-1	TGTGCCAGCAGCTCGACGGAGGGATCTGAAGCTTTCTTT	CASSSTEGSEAFF
TRBV12-3/TRBV12-4	few	TRBD1	TRBJ2-7	TGTGCCAGCAGTCGGACAGGGGCCACCTACGAGCAGTACTTC	CASSRTGATYEQYF
TRBV25-1	.	.	TRBJ1-2	TGTGCCAGCAGCCATAGGCGGGCCTTATATGGCTACACCTTC	CASSHRRALYGYTF
TRBV7-2	.	TRBD2	TRBJ2-2	TGTGCCAGCAGCTTGCGGGGGGCGCGAACCGGGGAGCTGTTTTTT	CASSLRGARTGELFF
TRBV7-7	many	TRBD1	TRBJ2-7	TGTGCCAGCAGCCTAAGGACAGGTTCGACCTACGAGCAGTACTTC	CASSLRTGSTYEQYF
TRBV15	once	TRBD1	TRBJ1-1	TGTGCCACCAGCCTAACCAGGGGGACTTTCGCTGAAGCTTTCTTT	CATSLTRGTFAEAFF
TRBV7-4	once	.	TRBJ1-1	TGTGCCAGCAGCTTAGACAGGGTATTTTTCTTT	CASSLDRVFFF
TRBV19	many	TRBD1	TRBJ1-5	TGTGCCAGTAGTAGGGACAGGGCTAATCAGCCCCAGCATTTT	CASSRDRANQPQHF
TRBV6-1	.	.	TRBJ2-7	TGTGCCAGCAGTTATCCCGGCAAGCAGTACTTC	CASSYPGKQYF
TRBV10-3	few	.	TRBJ1-6	TGTGCCAGCAGTGAAGTCAGTCCCAGGAATTCACCCCTCCACTTT	CASSEVSPRNSPLHF
TRBV12-3/TRBV12-4	.	.	TRBJ1-1	TGTGCCAGCAGTTTGACGTTAGAAGCTTTCTTT	CASSLTLEAFF
TRBV7-9	once	TRBD2	TRBJ2-7	TGTGCCAGCAGCGACGGGGGGGGCTACGAGCAGTACTTC	CASSDGGGYEQYF
TRBV12-3/TRBV12-4	.	.	TRBJ1-4	TGTGCCAGCAGTACTTGGGGGAGAAAGCGTAATGAAAAACTGTTTTTT	CASSTWGRKRNEKLFF
TRBV7-8	.	.	TRBJ2-6	TGTGCCAGCAGCTGGGGGACACCCGGGGCCAACGTCCTGACTTTC	CASSWGTPGANVLTF
TRBV9	few	.	TRBJ1-6	TGTGCCAGCAGCGCATCCGGGACGGTTAATTCACCCCTCCACTTT	CASSASGTVNSPLHF
TRBV4-1	many	.	TRBJ1-4	TGCGCCAGCAGCCAGGCGGAAAAACTGTTTTTT	CASSQAEKLFF
TRBV29-1	.	.	TRBJ2-7	TGCAGCGTTGGAGAAGATGGGGGAACCTACGAGCAGTACTTC	CSVGEDGGTYEQYF
TRBV7-8	many	TRBD2	TRBJ2-5	TGTGCCAGCAGCAGGACTAGCGGGCTCCCCGAGACCCAGTACTTC	CASSRTSGLPETQYF
TRBV29-1	.	.	TRBJ1-2	TGCAGCACGGACAGCGCCTATGGCTACACCTTC	CSTDSAYGYTF
TRBV10-3	.	TRBD1	TRBJ2-7	TGTGCCATCGGAGAGACAGGGGACGAGCAGTACTTC	CAIGETGDEQYF
TRBV25-1	few	.	TRBJ1-5	TGTGCCAGCAGGAGGGGCTCTCATCAGCCCCAGCATTTT	CASRRGSHQPQHF
TRBV7-9	many	TRBD1	TRBJ2-5	TGTGCCAGCAGGCGGGACAGGGAAGAGACCCAGTACTTC	CASRRDREETQYF
TRBV12-3/TRBV12-4	.	.	TRBJ2-7	TGTGCCAGCAGTTACTCACAAGCCTACGAGCGGTACTTC	CASSYSQAYERYF
TRBV10-3	few	.	TRBJ1-4	TGTGCCATCAGTCGGGGGAATAATGAAAAACTGTTTTTT	CAISRGNNEKLFF
TRBV12-3/TRBV12-4	few	.	TRBJ2-7	TGTGCCAGCAGCCCCACTGCGGGGTACGAGCAGTACTTC	CASSPTAGYEQYF
TRBV11-3	.	.	TRBJ1-4	TGTGCCAGCAGCGGGGACTATAGAGGTGAAAAACTGTTTTTT	CASSGDYRGEKLFF
TRBV7-9	.	.	TRBJ2-3	TGCGCCAGCAGCCAACTAGGGTATACGCAGTATTTT	CASSQLGYTQYF
TRBV20-1	once	TRBD1	TRBJ1-1	TGCAGTACGGGACAGGCCGTCAACACTGAAGCTTTCTTT	CSTGQAVNTEAFF
TRBV7-9	.	.	TRBJ1-5	TGTGCCAGCAGCCCGGAAGCGAGCAATCAGCCCCAGCATTTT	CASSPEASNQPQHF
TRBV24-1	.	.	TRBJ2-7	TGTGCCACCAGTGCCCAGACCCGGTCCTACGAGCAGTACTTC	CATSAQTRSYEQYF
TRBV10-2	.	TRBD2	TRBJ2-3	TGCGCCAGCAGGTCCGGGACTAGCAGTGATACGCAGTATTTT	CASRSGTSSDTQYF
TRBV11-1	.	.	TRBJ1-4	TGTGCCAGCAGCCCCCGTCGGACTAATGAAAAACTGTTTTTT	CASSPRRTNEKLFF
TRBV19	.	TRBD1	TRBJ2-5	TGTGCCAGTAGTAACAGGGGTTCGGAGACCCAGTACTTC	CASSNRGSETQYF
TRBV20-1	.	.	TRBJ1-5	TGCAGTGCTAGATTAGACAGACTTAGCAATCAGCCCCAGCATTTT	CSARLDRLSNQPQHF
TRBV7-9	few	.	TRBJ2-7	TGTGCCAGCAGCCCGGAGTCTTCAGGGACGGGCTCCTACGAGCAGTACTTC	CASSPESSGTGSYEQYF
TRBV2	few	TRBD1	TRBJ1-2	TGTGCCAGCATGGACAGGGAACACTATGGCTACACCTTC	CASMDREHYGYTF
TRBV29-1	many	.	TRBJ1-5	TGCAGCGTTGGGGGGGGTCACTATCAGCCCCAGCATTTT	CSVGGGHYQPQHF
TRBV7-9	.	TRBD2	TRBJ2-7	TGTGCCACCAGCCTAGCGGGAGGGCAAGAGCAGTACTTC	CATSLAGGQEQYF
TRBV24-1	many	.	TRBJ1-5	TGTGCCACCGGGGCGGTGAATAGCAATCAGCCCCAGCATTTT	CATGAVNSNQPQHF
TRBV7-2	many	.	TRBJ1-1	TGTGCCAGCAGGGCGACTGGCGCTGAAGCTTTCTTT	CASRATGAEAFF
TRBV29-1	many	TRBD1	TRBJ1-2	TGCAGCGTAGGACAGGCGGGTTATGGCTACACCTTC	CSVGQAGYGYTF
TRBV7-9	few	.	TRBJ2-7	TGTGCCAGCATTTCCGGGACTTATCCCTACGAGCAGTACTTC	CASISGTYPYEQYF
TRBV7-2	.	.	TRBJ1-1	TGTGCCAGCAGCCCTCCCGGACGGGGCACTGAAGCTTTCTTT	CASSPPGRGTEAFF